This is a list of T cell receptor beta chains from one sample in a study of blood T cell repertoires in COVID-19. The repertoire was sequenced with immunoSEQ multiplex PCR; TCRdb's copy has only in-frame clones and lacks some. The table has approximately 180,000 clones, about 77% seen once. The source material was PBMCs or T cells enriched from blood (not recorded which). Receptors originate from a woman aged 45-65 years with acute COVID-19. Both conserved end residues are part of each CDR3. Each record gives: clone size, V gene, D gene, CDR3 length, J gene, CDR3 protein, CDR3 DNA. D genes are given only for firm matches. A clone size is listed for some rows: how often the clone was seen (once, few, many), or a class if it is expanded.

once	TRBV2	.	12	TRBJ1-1	CASPGVNTEAFF	TGTGCCAGCCCAGGGGTCAACACTGAAGCTTTCTTT
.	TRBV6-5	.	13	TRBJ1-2	CASRGTGGYGYTF	TGTGCCAGCAGGGGGACGGGGGGCTATGGCTACACCTTC
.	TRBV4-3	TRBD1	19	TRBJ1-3	CASSQASGQGSITGNTIYF	TGCGCCAGCAGCCAAGCCTCGGGACAGGGTAGTATTACTGGAAACACCATATATTTT
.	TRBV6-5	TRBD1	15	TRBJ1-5	CASSPGQGAGQPQHF	TGTGCCAGCAGCCCGGGACAGGGGGCCGGTCAGCCCCAGCATTTT
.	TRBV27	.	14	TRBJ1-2	CASRRVGLTYGYTF	TGTGCCAGCAGACGCGTCGGACTTACCTATGGCTACACCTTC
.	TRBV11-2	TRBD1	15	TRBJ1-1	CASSARDSLNTEAFF	TGTGCCAGCAGTGCCAGGGACAGCTTGAACACTGAAGCTTTCTTT
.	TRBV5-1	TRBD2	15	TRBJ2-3	CASSPGLAGPDTQYF	TGCGCCAGCAGCCCGGGACTAGCGGGGCCAGATACGCAGTATTTT
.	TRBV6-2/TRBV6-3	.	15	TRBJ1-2	CASSYSAARGYGYTF	TGTGCCAGCAGTTACTCGGCAGCAAGGGGGTATGGCTACACCTTC
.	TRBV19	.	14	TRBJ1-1	CASTTLGGGTEAFF	TGTGCCAGTACCACCCTGGGAGGAGGAACTGAAGCTTTCTTT
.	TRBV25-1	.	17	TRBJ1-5	CASRVRKPGNSNQPQHF	TGTGCCAGCAGGGTTAGAAAGCCAGGTAATAGCAATCAGCCCCAGCATTTT
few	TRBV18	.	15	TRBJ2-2	CASSTVTGNTGELFF	TGTGCCAGCTCAACGGTGACAGGGAACACCGGGGAGCTGTTTTTT
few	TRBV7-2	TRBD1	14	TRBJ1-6	CASSLATGGSPLHF	TGTGCCAGCAGCTTAGCGACAGGGGGTTCACCCCTCCACTTT
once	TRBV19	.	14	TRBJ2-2	CASSSRDFGGELFF	TGTGCCAGTAGTTCCAGGGACTTCGGCGGGGAGCTGTTTTTT
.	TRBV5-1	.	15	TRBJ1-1	CASSLETYRDTEAFF	TGCGCCAGCAGCTTGGAAACGTACAGAGACACTGAAGCTTTCTTT
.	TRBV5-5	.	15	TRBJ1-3	CASSTHGGIGNTIYF	TGTGCCAGCAGCACCCATGGGGGGATTGGAAACACCATATATTTT
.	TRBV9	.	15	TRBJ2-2	CASSAQGLGSGELFF	TGTGCCAGCAGCGCTCAGGGTTTGGGTTCCGGGGAGCTGTTTTTT
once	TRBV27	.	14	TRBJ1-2	CASSFVGRVGGYTF	TGTGCCAGCAGTTTCGTTGGCAGGGTGGGAGGCTACACCTTC
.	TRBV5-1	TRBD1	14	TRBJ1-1	CASSWGTGNTEAFF	TGCGCCAGCAGCTGGGGGACAGGGAACACTGAAGCTTTCTTT
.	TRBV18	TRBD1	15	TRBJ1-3	CASSGDSGSGNTIYF	TGTGCCAGCTCAGGGGACAGCGGCTCTGGAAACACCATATATTTT
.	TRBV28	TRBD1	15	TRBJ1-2	CASILSGQGAYGYTF	TGTGCCAGCATTCTCTCGGGACAGGGAGCCTATGGCTACACCTTC
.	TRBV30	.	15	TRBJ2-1	CAWSGLSSSYNEQFF	TGTGCCTGGAGTGGACTGTCTTCCTCCTACAATGAGCAGTTCTTC
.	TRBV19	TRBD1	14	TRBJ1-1	CASSKTGGAAEAFF	TGTGCCAGTAGTAAGACAGGGGGCGCGGCTGAAGCTTTCTTT
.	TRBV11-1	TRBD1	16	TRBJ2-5	CASSSRDRGPQETQYF	TGTGCCAGCAGCTCCCGAGACAGGGGACCTCAAGAGACCCAGTACTTC
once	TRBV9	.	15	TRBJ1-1	CASSAPGGMNTEAFF	TGTGCCAGCAGCGCGCCGGGAGGGATGAACACTGAAGCTTTCTTT
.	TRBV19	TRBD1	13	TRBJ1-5	CASRGQGNQPQHF	TGTGCCAGTAGGGGACAGGGGAATCAGCCCCAGCATTTT
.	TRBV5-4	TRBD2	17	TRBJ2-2	CASSLPGLAENTGELFF	TGTGCCAGCAGCTTGCCCGGACTAGCGGAGAACACCGGGGAGCTGTTTTTT
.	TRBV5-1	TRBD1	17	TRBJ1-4	CASSSGTGVGRYEKLFF	TGCGCCAGCAGCTCCGGGACAGGGGTCGGAAGATATGAAAAACTGTTTTTT
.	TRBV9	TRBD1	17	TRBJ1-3	CASSVGTGGAGGNTIYF	TGTGCCAGCAGCGTTGGGACAGGGGGCGCTGGTGGAAACACCATATATTTT
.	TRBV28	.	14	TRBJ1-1	CASSLGGANTEAFF	TGTGCCAGCAGTTTAGGTGGGGCGAACACTGAAGCTTTCTTT